The clone carrying this T cell receptor beta chain was detected ten times or more. Its antigen is unidentified. A junction boundary mismatches the germline segment, possibly from a read error. The data stem from a study of blood T cells in healthy people across ages. The study's findings and limits: Since the PBMCs were unsorted, naive and antigen-experienced cells could not be conclusively compared.

Next came a second PCR, run for about 7 to 11 cycles, which used a sample-barcoded 5' primer along with a J-beta primer mix. TCRdb called the 5' RACE reads again in MiXCR, with one record for every CDR3 protein. The repertoire holds 750,000 to 1,000,000 distinct CDR3 sequences, about 28% seen once, with approximately 10% in the top ten. Germline assignment: CDR1 LGHDT and CDR2 YNNKEL (reference sequence). The CDR3 runs 14 residues. The same data also went into a second study, on T cells of mothers and their children. According to that study: Related mother-child pairs shared slightly more overlap than unrelated pairs, but the difference was non-significant.

The sequence was obtained from a middle-aged woman in good health. Sequencing used blood. This chain joins TRBV3-1 and TRBJ2-6, with D perhaps matching TRBD1 (5 bases). The CDR3 DNA is TGCGCCAGCAGCCAAGGGGCTGGGGCCAACGTCCTGACTTTC. It codes for CASSQGAGANVLTF. Complete variable domain (other parts from reference TRBV3-1 and TRBJ2-6): DTAVSQTPKYLVTQMGNDKSIKCEQNLGHDTMYWYKQDSKKFLKIMFSYNNKELIINETVPNRFSPKSPDKAHLNLHINSLELGDSAVYFCASSQGAGANVLTFGAGSRLTVL.